These 9 T cell receptor beta chains share one sample of origin, sequenced in a study of PD-1 blockade in classical Hodgkin lymphoma. Libraries were prepared by immunoSEQ multiplex PCR; TCRdb keeps only in-frame clonotypes and omits some of them. The repertoire holds around 19,000 clones, with roughly 80% as singletons. The time point: cycle 4 day 1 (C4D1), after more than five weeks of nivolumab. All patients relapsed after autologous stem cell transplantation, and brentuximab vedotin exposure varied. Magnetic depletion of non-target cells from thawed PBMCs yielded purified CD8+ T cells. The sample in question was CD8+ T cells from blood, obtained before the fourth cycle of nivolumab. These receptors all come from a human donor with classical Hodgkin lymphoma.

This clone was observed a single time. This sequence joins TRBV27 and TRBJ2-3; 13 bases are shared with TRBD2. Germline assignment: CDR1 MNHEY and CDR2 SMNVEV (reference sequence). The CDR3 has 15 residues. The ends lost 2 bases at V and 5 bases at J; junction bases unmatched: 1. DNA of the CDR3: TGTGCCAGCAGTTTAGGACTAGCGGGGGTAGATACGCAGTATTTT. It is translated as CASSLGLAGVDTQYF.

This rearrangement joins TRBV7-9 to TRBJ2-3, with TRBD2 identical over 9 bases. J lost 9 bases, V lost 1 base, and 8 bases had no gene match. In germline, CDR1 is SEHNR, CDR2 FQNEAQ (reference sequence). CDR3 size: 15 residues. The chain's CDR3 is CASSLVGSGGPTQYF. The CDR3 DNA reads as TGTGCCAGCAGCTTAGTAGGGAGCGGGGGGCCAACGCAGTATTTT.

This chain uses TRBV2 with TRBJ2-1, with D perhaps matching TRBD1 or TRBD2 (5 bases each). Germline V CDR1 and CDR2: SNHLY, FYNNEI. Trimming shortened V by 6 bases and J by 3 bases, and 15 bases separated the two germline ends. CDR3 length equals 15 residues. The CDR3 reads CASSVPGRSYNEQFF. CDR3 sequence (DNA): TGTGCCAGCAGCGTCCCGGGACGGAGCTACAATGAGCAGTTCTTC.

The chain's CDR3 is CASSLVGPYEQYF. The CDR3 DNA follows: TGTGCCAGCAGCTTAGTGGGTCCCTACGAGCAGTACTTC. The chain couples TRBV7-9 to TRBJ2-7; D ambiguous. Trimming stripped 1 base from V and 2 bases from J, with 6 bases between. Germline-derived CDR1 and CDR2 are SEHNR and FQNEAQ (reference sequence). The CDR3 runs to 13 residues.

This clone was seen once. This rearrangement joins TRBV6-5 to TRBJ2-1; maybe TRBD1 (6 bases). V lost 4 bases and J 7 bases, leaving 11 bases between the germline ends. CDR3 length equals 13 residues. Germline CDR1 and CDR2: MNHEY and SVGAGI. The CDR3 DNA sequence: TGTGCCAGCAGTTTGCACAGGGTAAATGAGCAGTTCTTC. Translation gives CASSLHRVNEQFF.

This clone showed up just once. V usage is TRBV15 and J usage is TRBJ2-1, with 7 bases aligning to TRBD1. V was clipped by 5 bases and J by 0 bases; unmatched bases: 4. The length of the CDR3 is 15 residues. Germline CDR1 is LNHNV and CDR2 is YYDKDF (reference sequence). The CDR3 protein is CATSSDRASYNEQFF. For the CDR3, the DNA is TGTGCCACCAGCTCCGACAGGGCCTCCTACAATGAGCAGTTCTTC.

V usage is TRBV29-1 and J usage is TRBJ2-1; perhaps TRBD1 as D (6 bases). Germline assignment: CDR1 SQVTM and CDR2 ANQGSEA. V was shortened by 3 bases and J by 4 bases, with 13 bases between the two germline ends. This CDR3 comprises 14 residues. The CDR3 spells CSVDGQKTYNEQFF. CDR3 nucleotide sequence: TGCAGCGTTGACGGACAGAAGACTTACAATGAGCAGTTCTTC.

This clone has only a few counts. The V call is TRBV19, the J call TRBJ1-1; no clear D gene. This CDR3 is built from 13 residues. The germline gives CDR1 LNHDA, CDR2 SQIVND (reference sequence). V lost 6 bases to trimming and J lost 3 bases, with 11 bases between them. The CDR3 region is CASRSSGDTEAFF. DNA of the CDR3: TGTGCCAGTAGGTCCTCTGGGGACACTGAAGCTTTCTTT.

The genes are TRBV7-9 and TRBJ2-5, with 7 bases fitting TRBD2. V was clipped by 3 bases and J by 3 bases; unmatched bases: 1. The CDR3 length is 13 residues. Germline V gene lookup returns CDR1 SEHNR and CDR2 FQNEAQ (reference sequence). CDR3 sequence: CASSFGREETQYF. The CDR3 region has the DNA TGTGCCAGCAGCTTTGGGAGGGAAGAGACCCAGTACTTC.